The rows below give T cell receptor beta chains drawn from one sample of a study of T cells in Graves' hyperthyroidism and ophthalmopathy. Via MiXCR, TCRdb re-called the multiplex PCR reads, giving one row per CDR3 protein. In the table there are just over 550,000 distinct CDR3 sequences, 46% of which are singletons. The sequencing input was peripheral blood or thyroid tissue (not recorded which). All receptors derive from a woman aged 18-29 years with Graves' hyperthyroidism. The CDR3 runs from the conserved cysteine through the conserved F or W. The order of the fields is V gene, J gene, CDR3 protein.

>TRBV6-5|TRBJ1-3
CAISYSRYSLFGNTIYF
>TRBV2|TRBJ1-2
CASSDGGYTF
>TRBV29-1|TRBJ1-2
CSVTQGEIYGYTF
>TRBV5-1|TRBJ1-5
CASSLGQTGGPQHF
>TRBV29-1|TRBJ1-4
CSVVAVNEKLFF
>TRBV7-6|TRBJ2-7
CASAPRANSYEQYF
>TRBV7-2|TRBJ2-7
CASSPMGGSYEQYF
>TRBV5-1|TRBJ1-2
CASSLAPNYGYTF
>TRBV20-1|TRBJ1-4
CSVPGGREKLFF
>TRBV20-1|TRBJ2-7
CSATGATGEQYF
>TRBV7-9|TRBJ2-7
CASSRPGSGSSYEQYF
>TRBV12-3/TRBV12-4|TRBJ2-7
CASSLGNRGDDSREQYF
>TRBV7-9|TRBJ2-5
CASSLWSGGAETQYF
>TRBV25-1|TRBJ2-5
CASSEPGLAGGKTQYF
>TRBV20-1|NA
CSARGLQGETQYF
>TRBV10-3|TRBJ1-6
CAIRTGQANSPLHF
>TRBV10-3|TRBJ2-5
CAISGGETQYF
>TRBV7-7|TRBJ2-2
CASSLGGHRGTGELFF
>TRBV25-1|TRBJ2-6
CASTPGSSGANVLTF
>TRBV29-1|TRBJ2-2
CSVLSTGENTGELFF
>TRBV7-2|TRBJ2-7
CASSRLAGRQYEQYF
>TRBV12-3/TRBV12-4|TRBJ2-7
CASSLVGQYF
>TRBV7-2|TRBJ2-6
CASSSRDTGANVLTF
>TRBV10-3|TRBJ2-5
CAISEDLLGTQYF
>TRBV29-1|TRBJ1-1
CSVGHTNTEAFF
>TRBV20-1|TRBJ2-5
CSARSGQAEAQYF
>TRBV15|TRBJ1-2
CATRTGDGYGYTF
>TRBV2|TRBJ1-2
CASTSGTRGYTF
>TRBV2|TRBJ1-1
CASSLVGQEAFF
>TRBV20-1|TRBJ1-5
CSARDYGQGNNQPQHF
>TRBV19|TRBJ2-5
CASSFSTVQETQYF
>TRBV29-1|TRBJ2-5
CSANQETQYF
>TRBV7-6|TRBJ2-7
CASSLFQRTGFEQYF
>TRBV24-1|TRBJ1-5
CATSDPSVGPQHF
>TRBV15|TRBJ1-1
CAIGQMNTEAFF
>TRBV7-9|TRBJ1-2
CASSPTGLGMDGYTF
>TRBV20-1|TRBJ2-7
CSASPSGSYEQYF
>TRBV2|TRBJ1-5
CASRDRNQPQHF
>TRBV7-2|TRBJ1-6
CASSPQVGQGNSPLHF
>TRBV7-8|TRBJ2-7
CASTTWGLAGAQTYEQYF
>TRBV20-1|TRBJ1-1
CSASKGQGGTEAFF
>TRBV24-1|TRBJ1-6
CATSAAGRDSPLHF
>TRBV2|TRBJ1-2
CASSGVGFEDYTF
>TRBV5-1|TRBJ2-5
CASSQGTSGQETQHF
>TRBV27|TRBJ1-2
CASNSGYTF
>TRBV10-3|TRBJ1-1
CAISEAGATEAFF
>TRBV6-5|TRBJ1-5
CASTGNPHQPQHF
>TRBV10-3|TRBJ2-7
CASSELADDRDYSYEQYF
>TRBV4-3|TRBJ2-5
CASRQGLGGETQYF
>TRBV2|TRBJ2-7
CASGTLEGTYEQYF
>TRBV25-1|TRBJ2-6
CASRGTSGGSGANVLAF
>TRBV7-3|TRBJ1-4
CASSLPGTWLFF
>TRBV20-1|TRBJ1-5
CSARPGADQPQHF
>TRBV5-1|TRBJ2-7
CASSQDVGLATYEQYF
>TRBV6-5|TRBJ1-2
CASRPAGDYYGYTF
>TRBV7-7|TRBJ2-7
CASSYLPGGGYEQYF
>TRBV7-8|TRBJ2-7
CASSQDVYVGTYEQYF
>TRBV2|TRBJ2-5
CASSPTSGRGETQYF
>TRBV29-1|TRBJ1-2
CSVAGMGYTF
>TRBV7-2|TRBJ1-2
CASSLGVSGRYGYTF